This passage covers 24 T cell receptor beta chains from one sample sequenced in a study of shared clonotypes between healthy human individuals (dated by TCRdb to 2020 to 2022). Libraries came from the immunoSEQ multiplex PCR assay. In its TCRdb copy, this immuneACCESS table keeps in-frame sequences only and misses some clones. Where compared with another copy, unresolved V genes explain less than half of these, and the others have no known cause. The sample profile shows hundreds of thousands of clones; roughly 77% of them were found once. About 13% of the sample is taken by the ten largest. Source material: PBMCs. The receptors derive from a woman aged 40 to 55 in good health. Some clones in this sample may be carry-over from other donors' samples.

This chain links TRBV5-1 with TRBJ1-1, with a weak D call TRBD1 (5 bases). V lost 4 bases and J 3 bases, leaving 16 bases between the germline ends. The CDR3 length is 15 residues. Germline V lookup: CDR1 SGHRS, CDR2 YFSETQ. The CDR3 region is CASSQGRGGDTEAFF. The CDR3 nucleotides read TGCGCCAGCAGCCAAGGTAGAGGAGGGGACACTGAAGCTTTCTTT.

CDR3 DNA sequence: TGCAGCGTAGTGGGATGGGCCGAACCCTACGAGCAGTACTTC. Protein sequence: CSVVGWAEPYEQYF. The gene calls are TRBV29-1 and TRBJ2-7; no firm D call. Germline loops: CDR1 SQVTM, CDR2 ANQGSEA. This CDR3 has 14 amino acids. Trimming pared 6 bases from V and 2 bases from J, leaving 17 bases between.

This clone has a handful of counts. The chain joins TRBV30 to TRBJ2-3; no firm D call. This CDR3 has 15 residues. The V gene's germline CDR1 is GTSNPN and CDR2 SVGIG (reference sequence). V was shortened by 4 bases and J by 0 bases, with 14 bases between the two germline ends. The CDR3 region has the DNA TGTGCCTGGACCCCCAAAGACGCGAGCACAGATACGCAGTATTTT. Protein product: CAWTPKDASTDTQYF.

This clone was counted once. V gene TRBV6-5 combines with J gene TRBJ1-1; D is uncertain. V was shortened by 0 bases and J by 1 base, with 9 bases between the two germline ends. The CDR3 loop spans 15 amino acids. Germline values: CDR1 MNHEY, CDR2 SVGAGI. This CDR3 is CASSYSGPWNTEAFF. In DNA form, the CDR3 reads TGTGCCAGCAGTTACTCCGGTCCCTGGAACACTGAAGCTTTCTTT.

This clone was counted a single time. The chain carries TRBV18 and TRBJ2-3; 10 nucleotides match TRBD2. This CDR3 region has 14 residues. Germline assignment: CDR1 KGHSH and CDR2 LQKENI. With 5 bases clipped from V and 4 bases from J, the junction kept 3 bases outside the gene matches. The CDR3 loop reads CASSGLAGADTQYF. Here the CDR3 DNA reads TGTGCCAGCTCAGGCCTAGCGGGAGCAGATACGCAGTATTTT. The full variable domain, completed using reference TRBV18 and TRBJ2-3, is NAGVMQNPRHLVRRRGQEARLRCSPMKGHSHVYWYRQLPEEGLKFMVYLQKENIIDESGMPKERFSAEFPKEGPSILRIQQVVRGDSAAYFCASSGLAGADTQYFGPGTRLTVL.

This chain uses TRBV4-2 with TRBJ2-2; the match to TRBD1 covers 7 bases. Germline trimming cut 5 bases from V and 1 base from J; bases unmatched to any gene: 10. Germline CDR1 LGHNA, CDR2 YNFKEQ. This CDR3 has 17 residues. The CDR3 loop reads CASSDKGATRNTGELFF. CDR3 nucleotides: TGTGCCAGCAGCGACAAGGGGGCTACAAGGAACACCGGGGAGCTGTTTTTT.

This clone was found once. This sequence joins TRBV2 and TRBJ2-7; possible D gene TRBD2, 6 bases. Trimming cost V 6 bases and J 0 bases, with 15 bases left between them. Per the germline V gene, CDR1 is SNHLY and CDR2 is FYNNEI. The CDR3 spans 15 residues. The CDR3 loop reads CASSVGGSLSYEQYF. In nucleotides, the CDR3 is TGTGCCAGCAGCGTAGGAGGGTCCCTCTCCTACGAGCAGTACTTC.

This rearrangement joins TRBV19 to TRBJ2-1, with D tentatively TRBD2 (5 bases). The CDR3 has 15 amino acids. Deletions cut 3 bases from V and 2 bases from J, with 11 bases between. CDR1 LNHDA and CDR2 SQIVND come from the germline V gene (reference sequence). In DNA form, the CDR3 reads TGTGCCAGTAGTATTGCGGGTTCGCCCTACAATGAGCAGTTCTTC. This encodes CASSIAGSPYNEQFF.

This clone appeared once. The rearrangement uses TRBV7-9 and TRBJ2-3; the D gene is possibly TRBD1 (5 bases). Germline V gene data show CDR1 as SEHNR and CDR2 as FQNEAQ (reference sequence). V was cut by 2 bases and J by 0 bases, with 9 bases left in between. The CDR3 extends over 15 amino acids. CDR3 residues: CASSLQGASTDTQYF. For the CDR3, the DNA is TGTGCCAGCAGCTTACAAGGGGCGAGCACAGATACGCAGTATTTT. Looking up the rest from reference TRBV7-9 and TRBJ2-3 gives the full variable domain: DTGVSQNPRHKITKRGQNVTFRCDPISEHNRLYWYRQTLGQGPEFLTYFQNEAQLEKSRLLSDRFSAERPKGSFSTLEIQRTEQGDSAMYLCASSLQGASTDTQYFGPGTRLTVL.

With respect to this clone: Other DNA sequences from this sample encode an identical CDR3 as well. The chain has TRBV5-1 and TRBJ1-5; D remains ambiguous. Trimming removed 0 bases from V and 5 bases from J, with 6 bases in between. This CDR3 contains 13 residues. The germline CDR1 and CDR2 sequences are SGHRS and YFSETQ. The CDR3 DNA reads TGCGCCAGCAGCTTGGGGCCGGATCAGCCCCAGCATTTT. Its translation is CASSLGPDQPQHF. The entire variable domain, with the rest obtained from reference TRBV5-1 and TRBJ1-5, is as follows: KAGVTQTPRYLIKTRGQQVTLSCSPISGHRSVSWYQQTPGQGLQFLFEYFSETQRNKGNFPGRFSGRQFSNSRSEMNVSTLELGDSALYLCASSLGPDQPQHFGDGTRLSIL.

The V gene is TRBV7-9, the J gene TRBJ2-3; tentatively, D is TRBD2 (6 bases). The CDR3 consists of 14 residues. CDR1 and CDR2 from the germline V gene are SEHNR and FQNEAQ (reference sequence). V was cut by 3 bases and J by 0 bases, with 7 bases left in between. CDR3 region: CASSFGGSTDTQYF. CDR3 bases: TGTGCCAGCAGCTTCGGGGGAAGCACAGATACGCAGTATTTT.

The chain links TRBV15 to TRBJ2-7, with D possibly being TRBD1 (6 bases). Germline V lookup: CDR1 LNHNV, CDR2 YYDKDF (reference sequence). With 1 base removed from V and 3 bases from J, the gap between germline ends came to 16 bases. This CDR3 spans 16 amino acids. CDR3 amino acids: CATSRVRGTGHYEQYF. As DNA, the CDR3 is TGTGCCACCAGCAGAGTAAGGGGGACGGGACACTACGAGCAGTACTTC.

The J gene is TRBJ1-4, the V gene TRBV28; weak D call: TRBD1 (5 bases). Germline CDR1 reads MDHEN; CDR2 reads SYDVKM. Between the trimmed V and J ends, which lost 3 bases and 8 bases, there was a span of 22 bases. The CDR3 extends over 17 amino acids. CDR3 in DNA: TGTGCCAGCAGTTTGGGGGGGTCGTGGGCAGGGTTCGAAAAACTGTTTTTT. Translation gives CASSLGGSWAGFEKLFF.

The chain joins TRBV29-1 to TRBJ2-7; TRBD2 is a possible D gene (6 bases). V lost 7 bases and J 2 bases, leaving 12 bases between the germline ends. The CDR3 contains 12 residues. Per germline, CDR1 SQVTM and CDR2 ANQGSEA. This CDR3 reads CSATTGAYEQYF. In DNA form, the CDR3 reads TGCAGCGCTACGACGGGGGCCTACGAGCAGTACTTC.

This clone appeared a single time. V and J are TRBV4-2 and TRBJ2-1; 13 nucleotides match TRBD2. V shed 3 bases, J shed 10 bases, and the junction held 6 bases outside the gene matches. CDR1 and CDR2 from the germline V gene are LGHNA and YNFKEQ. The CDR3 sequence is 15 residues long. CDR3 sequence reads: CASSQGGLAGTEQFF. The CDR3 DNA reads TGTGCCAGCAGCCAGGGGGGACTAGCGGGAACCGAGCAGTTCTTC.

J is TRBJ2-1 and V is TRBV19, with 8 nucleotides matching TRBD2. The germline V gene has CDR1 LNHDA and CDR2 SQIVND (reference sequence). V was clipped by 9 bases and J by 9 bases; unmatched bases: 10. This CDR3 region has 13 residues. CDR3 sequence reads: CASGGTRAGEQFF. The CDR3 DNA is TGTGCCAGCGGAGGGACTAGGGCCGGTGAGCAGTTCTTC.

As regards this clone: Other DNA sequences in the sample encode the same CDR3. The rearrangement links TRBV5-1 to TRBJ1-1, with TRBD1 as a possible D gene (5 bases). Trimming cost V 1 base and J 1 base, with 14 bases left between them. Per germline, CDR1 SGHRS and CDR2 YFSETQ. CDR3 length: 16 residues. The CDR3 DNA sequence: TGCGCCAGCAGCTTGACTGCCGGGACTGAGAACACTGAAGCTTTCTTT. It encodes CASSLTAGTENTEAFF.

The J gene is TRBJ2-7, the V gene TRBV28, with D uncertain. Germline CDR1 is MDHEN and CDR2 is SYDVKM. The germline V and J ends were trimmed by 3 bases and 5 bases, with 20 bases remaining between them. CDR3 length equals 16 residues. The CDR3 region has the DNA TGTGCCAGCAGTTTCCAACTTCCCGACCCTGCCGACGAGCAGTACTTC. Its protein is CASSFQLPDPADEQYF.

The chain recombines TRBV6-1 with TRBJ2-7, with D perhaps TRBD2 (6 bases). The CDR3 totals 15 residues. The V gene lost 1 base and the J gene lost 0 bases, with 10 bases spanning the gap. Per the germline V gene, CDR1 is MNHNS and CDR2 is SASEGT. This CDR3 is CASSEVAESSYEQYF. CDR3 in DNA: TGTGCCAGCAGTGAAGTAGCGGAGAGCTCCTACGAGCAGTACTTC.

This clone appeared a single time. The chain recombines TRBV5-4 with TRBJ2-7, with D possibly matching TRBD2 (6 bases). V was trimmed by 3 bases and J by 3 bases, leaving 13 bases between them. CDR1 SGHNT and CDR2 YYREEE come from the germline V gene (reference sequence). The CDR3 has 14 amino acids. This CDR3 reads CASSYKSGDYEQYF. The CDR3 nucleotides read TGTGCCAGCAGCTACAAATCGGGGGACTACGAGCAGTACTTC.

Concerning this clone: A read error is the likely source, as a far larger clone sits one nucleotide away. The same CDR3 also results from other DNA sequences found in this sample. DNA for the CDR3: TGCGCCAGCAGTCCCCGTAGGGAGTCTGGCTATACCTTC. It yields the protein CASSPRRESGYTF. This chain links TRBV4-3 with TRBJ1-2; D unclear. This CDR3 has 13 residues. Germline V gene sequence: CDR1 LGHNA, CDR2 YSLEER.

This chain connects TRBV4-3 to TRBJ2-7; D gene ambiguous. This CDR3 contains 15 residues. The germline V and J ends were trimmed by 0 bases and 0 bases, with 9 bases remaining between them. Germline V gene data show CDR1 as LGHNA and CDR2 as YSLEER. CDR3 loop: CASSQDPASSYEQYF. DNA for the CDR3: TGCGCCAGCAGCCAAGATCCCGCAAGCTCCTACGAGCAGTACTTC.

The rearrangement joins TRBV7-6 to TRBJ2-3; the D is unclear. In germline, CDR1 is SGHVS, CDR2 FNYEAQ. The ends were cut back, 1 base at V and 2 bases at J, with 7 bases in the middle. The CDR3 has 14 amino acids. DNA of the CDR3: TGTGCCAGCAGCTTAGACCGGGCCACAGATACGCAGTATTTT. This gives the protein CASSLDRATDTQYF. Filled out from reference TRBV7-6 and TRBJ2-3, the complete variable domain reads GAGVSQSPRYKVTKRGQDVALRCDPISGHVSLYWYRQALGQGPEFLTYFNYEAQQDKSGLPNDRFSAERPEGSISTLTIQRTEQRDSAMYRCASSLDRATDTQYFGPGTRLTVL.

CDR3 bases: TGTGCCAGCAGTTCAGGGGGCGGCCCTAGCACAGATACGCAGTATTTT. Translation gives CASSSGGGPSTDTQYF. The chain is built from TRBV7-3 and TRBJ2-3; TRBD1 aligns across 8 bases. V shed 6 bases and J 0 bases; nucleotides not matched to a gene: 8. The CDR3 has 16 amino acids. Germline lookup yields CDR1 SGHTA and CDR2 FQGTGA.